The clone carrying this TCR beta chain has only a few counts. The CDR3 totals 14 residues. CDR1 and CDR2 from the germline V gene are SGHTA and FQGNSA. V was pared by 5 bases and J by 3 bases, with 11 bases between. The data were taken from a study of T cells in Graves' hyperthyroidism and ophthalmopathy. Amplified TCR beta CDR3 regions derived from RNA transcripts. TCR CDR3 underwent first-round RT-PCR with the HTBI primer set. TCRdb redid the calling of the multiplex PCR reads with MiXCR, one entry per CDR3 protein. Of 700,000 or so distinct CDR3 sequences in the sample, about 15% were seen once. An absence of ophthalmopathy progression within 18 months meant stable Graves' hyperthyroidism. Source material for PBMCs was more than 7.5 ml fresh peripheral blood.

The chain recombines TRBV7-2 with TRBJ2-1, with D perhaps TRBD2 (6 bases). This TCR was recovered from a man aged 18-30 years with Graves' hyperthyroidism. The sequenced sample was blood. For the CDR3, the DNA is TGTGCCAGCAGCGCCTCTAGCGTCTACAATGAGCAGTTCTTC. It codes for CASSASSVYNEQFF.